These 12 T cell receptor beta chains originate from one sample sequenced in a study of shared clonotypes between healthy human individuals. Method: immunoSEQ multiplex PCR; TCRdb's copy keeps in-frame clones and lacks some. The sample shows 2 million to 2.5 million clones, around 95% of them seen only once. The sequenced sample was naive CD4+ T cells sorted from blood. Subset meaning: CD45RA+ positively selected. Receptors were obtained from a man aged 18-30 years in good health.

V is TRBV5-1 and J is TRBJ2-1, with TRBD1 matching over 10 bases. The CDR3 totals 15 residues. CDR1 is SGHRS and CDR2 is YFSETQ in the germline V gene. The trim removed 5 bases at V and 8 bases at J, leaving 10 bases unmatched. CDR3 residues: CASREGTGDVDEQFF. As DNA, the CDR3 is TGCGCCAGCAGGGAAGGGACAGGGGACGTTGATGAGCAGTTCTTC.

Turning to this clone: At the DNA level, this CDR3 is encoded by other sequences in the same sample as well. The rearrangement uses TRBV4-3 and TRBJ1-5; D is perhaps TRBD1 (5 bases). Trimming stripped 0 bases from V and 2 bases from J, with 8 bases between. The CDR3 runs to 15 residues. Germline CDR1 reads LGHNA; CDR2 reads YSLEER. The CDR3 DNA is TGCGCCAGCAGCCAAGAGACGGGGGGCAATCAGCCCCAGCATTTT. Protein product: CASSQETGGNQPQHF.

This chain uses TRBV28 with TRBJ1-1; perhaps TRBD1 as D (5 bases). This CDR3 comprises 12 residues. Trimming stripped 8 bases from V and 5 bases from J, with 12 bases between. Germline CDR1 MDHEN, CDR2 SYDVKM. The CDR3 protein is CASAGRGTEAFF. CDR3 DNA: TGTGCCAGCGCGGGGCGAGGAACTGAAGCTTTCTTT.

The V call is TRBV7-6, the J call TRBJ1-6; possible D gene TRBD1, 6 bases. Trimming removed 5 bases from V and 0 bases from J, with 11 bases in between. Germline CDR1 SGHVS, CDR2 FNYEAQ. This CDR3 region has 16 residues. CDR3 coding DNA: TGTGCCAGCAGCCTCGGACAGAGCTCCTATAATTCACCCCTCCACTTT. Protein product: CASSLGQSSYNSPLHF.

The chain employs TRBV11-3 and TRBJ2-2, with TRBD2 as a possible D gene (6 bases). CDR1 and CDR2 (germline): SGHNT, YENEEA. The CDR3 extends over 14 amino acids. The V gene lost 1 base and the J gene lost 7 bases, with 10 bases spanning the gap. CDR3 nucleotide sequence: TGTGCCAGCAGCTTAGGGGGGGATAACGGGGAGCTGTTTTTT. It encodes CASSLGGDNGELFF.

The chain joins TRBV7-6 to TRBJ1-3; 8 bases align to TRBD1. The V and J ends lost 3 bases and 0 bases, in that order; junction bases with no gene match: 7. The CDR3 runs 17 residues. Germline CDR1 is SGHVS and CDR2 is FNYEAQ. CDR3 amino acids: CASSFGTGLFSGNTIYF. The CDR3 bases are TGTGCCAGCAGCTTTGGGACAGGACTCTTCTCTGGAAACACCATATATTTT.

The chain couples TRBV6-1 to TRBJ2-5; possible D gene TRBD1, 6 bases. This CDR3 has 16 amino acids. V lost 2 bases and J lost 2, with 15 bases in between. Germline CDR1 is MNHNS and CDR2 is SASEGT. CDR3 sequence reads: CASSEPAGATQETQYF. The CDR3 DNA reads TGTGCCAGCAGTGAACCGGCAGGGGCCACACAAGAGACCCAGTACTTC.

A note on this clone: Other DNA sequences within the sample encode an identical CDR3. The J gene is TRBJ1-5, the V gene TRBV5-1; weak D call: TRBD1 (5 bases). Trimming removed 2 bases at V and 2 bases at J, with 11 bases between. Germline CDR1 reads SGHRS; CDR2 reads YFSETQ. This CDR3 is built from 15 residues. CDR3 protein: CASSLTGVGNQPQHF. In DNA form, the CDR3 reads TGCGCCAGCAGCTTAACGGGGGTCGGCAATCAGCCCCAGCATTTT.

The chain has TRBV4-1 and TRBJ2-3; 14 positions match TRBD2. V dropped 1 base and J dropped 4; count of bases not matched to a gene: 4. Germline-derived CDR1 and CDR2 are MGHRA and YSYEKL. The CDR3 runs 17 residues. The CDR3 DNA reads TGCGCCAGCAGCCAAGGGACTAGCGGGAGGAGGGCAGATACGCAGTATTTT. Translation gives CASSQGTSGRRADTQYF.

The chain links TRBV30 to TRBJ2-3, with D hard to call. Trimming took 1 base from V and 0 from J, leaving 11 bases between them. The CDR3 loop spans 15 amino acids. Germline assignment: CDR1 GTSNPN and CDR2 SVGIG (reference sequence). DNA for the CDR3: TGTGCCTGGAGTGGTGGGGTAGTTAGCACAGATACGCAGTATTTT. As protein: CAWSGGVVSTDTQYF.

The genes are TRBV30 and TRBJ2-7; D unresolved. Germline V gene sequence: CDR1 GTSNPN, CDR2 SVGIG (reference sequence). The CDR3 consists of 13 residues. V was shortened by 4 bases and J by 9 bases, with 19 bases between the two germline ends. The CDR3 sequence is CAWTNQVLVGQYF. The CDR3 DNA is TGTGCCTGGACTAATCAGGTGTTAGTGGGGCAGTACTTC.

This chain connects TRBV5-4 to TRBJ1-4; 9 bases are a match to TRBD1. CDR1 is SGHNT and CDR2 is YYREEE in the germline V gene (reference sequence). The length of the CDR3 is 16 residues. V trimming: 4 bases; J trimming: 5 bases; junction bases outside the gene matches: 9. The CDR3 sequence is CASSLSGQGKNEKLFF. CDR3 in DNA: TGTGCCAGCAGCCTCAGCGGACAGGGGAAGAATGAAAAACTGTTTTTT.